This TCR beta chain originates from a study of T-cell memory formation after mild COVID-19. This clonotype was seen only a few times. Its antigen is undetermined. Study-level results: Second-wave clones reaching peak frequency on day 37 lacked confirmed SARS-CoV-2 specificity. Contracting CD8+ clones were enriched in EMRA, CD4+ mainly in CM and EM. The study detected some responding clones in pre-infection memory, suggesting cross-reactive memory joined.

Germline V gene lookup returns CDR1 SNHLY and CDR2 FYNNEI. The V gene lost 6 bases and the J gene lost 2 bases, with 19 bases spanning the gap. The CDR3 length is 17 residues. Each CDR3 protein gets one entry after TCRdb re-called the 5' RACE reads with MiXCR. Of over 400,000 distinct CDR3 sequences in the sample, under 25% were seen once. The receptor was derived from an adult woman who had mild COVID-19 (a few samples of this study predate the infection). Cell type and time point are not known. Specimen: PBMCs or a T cell subset sorted from them (not recorded which). The chain uses TRBV2 and TRBJ2-2; TRBD1 might be the D (6 bases). The CDR3 reads CASRARGLIENTGELFF. CDR3 DNA: TGTGCCAGCAGGGCCAGGGGTTTAATTGAAAACACCGGGGAGCTGTTTTTT.